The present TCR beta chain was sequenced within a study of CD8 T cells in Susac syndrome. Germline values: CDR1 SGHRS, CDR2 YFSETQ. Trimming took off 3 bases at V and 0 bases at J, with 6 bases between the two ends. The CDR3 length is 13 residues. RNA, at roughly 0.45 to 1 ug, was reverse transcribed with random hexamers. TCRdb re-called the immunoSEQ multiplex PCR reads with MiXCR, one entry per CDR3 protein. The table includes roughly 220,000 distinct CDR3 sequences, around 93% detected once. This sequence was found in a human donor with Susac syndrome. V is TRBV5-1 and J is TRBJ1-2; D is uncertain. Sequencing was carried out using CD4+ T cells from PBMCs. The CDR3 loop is CASSSYTNYGYTF. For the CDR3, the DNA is TGCGCCAGCAGCTCTTATACTAACTATGGCTACACCTTC.